These 22 T cell receptor beta chains were all obtained from the same sample, sequenced in a study of T cells after yellow fever vaccination. Via MiXCR, TCRdb re-called the 5' RACE reads, giving one row per CDR3 protein. This sample has 510,000 or so distinct CDR3 sequences, with roughly 19% found just once. Sequences were derived from PBMCs, sampled 15 days after the yellow fever booster vaccination. These receptors all stem from a man aged 25-45 years who received the YFV17D yellow fever vaccine.

V gene TRBV9 combines with J gene TRBJ2-7, with a possible D match to TRBD2 (5 bases). V lost 4 bases and J lost 1, with 12 bases in between. The CDR3 spans 14 residues. Germline CDR1 reads SGDLS; CDR2 reads YYNGEE. CDR3 nucleotide sequence: TGTGCCAGCAGCCGTCAAGAGGGATCCTACGAGCAGTACTTC. This codes for CASSRQEGSYEQYF.

This clonotype was counted a few times. V gene TRBV3-1 combines with J gene TRBJ2-7; 9 bases agree with TRBD2. Looked up from germline, CDR1 is LGHDT and CDR2 is YNNKEL (reference sequence). The CDR3 is 14 residues long. The trim removed 6 bases at V and 4 bases at J, leaving 7 bases unmatched. The CDR3 loop is CASSGASGGYEQYF. CDR3 in DNA: TGTGCCAGCAGTGGGGCGAGCGGGGGGTACGAGCAGTACTTC.

This chain uses TRBV29-1 with TRBJ1-5, with D perhaps TRBD1 (6 bases). Trimming left V 6 bases short and J 3 bases short, with 12 bases between. Looked up from germline, CDR1 is SQVTM and CDR2 is ANQGSEA. There are 13 residues in the CDR3. In DNA, the CDR3 is TGCAGCGTCCGACAGGCGATCAATCAGCCCCAGCATTTT. Translated: CSVRQAINQPQHF.

CDR3 loop: CASSSTLAGGREQYF. The CDR3 region has the DNA TGTGCCAGCAGTTCCACTCTAGCGGGAGGGCGCGAGCAGTACTTC. The chain has TRBV6-2 or TRBV6-3 and TRBJ2-7; 12 bases align to TRBD2. From germline, CDR1 is MNHEY and CDR2 SVGEGT. The CDR3 is 15 residues long. The V gene end was trimmed by 4 bases and the J gene end by 6 bases; junction bases not matched to a gene: 7.

This clonotype was picked up a small number of times. The chain is built from TRBV15 and TRBJ1-6; 7 bases align to TRBD1. The length of the CDR3 is 14 residues. V lost 6 bases, J lost 7 bases, and 6 bases stayed unmatched. Germline loops: CDR1 LNHNV, CDR2 YYDKDF (reference sequence). The CDR3 loop is CATRRGQQNSPLHF. In DNA, the CDR3 is TGTGCCACCAGAAGGGGACAGCAAAATTCACCCCTCCACTTT.

The chain employs TRBV6-5 and TRBJ2-3, with 9 positions matching TRBD1. V trimming: 4 bases; J trimming: 6 bases; junction bases outside the gene matches: 8. The CDR3 is 15 amino acids. Germline CDR1 MNHEY, CDR2 SVGAGI. Here the CDR3 reads CASSSVQGAPDTQYF. The CDR3, as DNA: TGTGCCAGCAGTTCGGTACAGGGGGCGCCCGATACGCAGTATTTT.

This clonotype showed up just a few times. This chain uses TRBV11-2 with TRBJ2-1; D is perhaps TRBD2 (5 bases). The ends were cut back, 4 bases at V and 0 bases at J, with 13 bases in the middle. The CDR3 sequence is 16 residues long. Germline V gene lookup returns CDR1 SGHAT and CDR2 FQNNGV. The CDR3 is CASSSYGGRSYNEQFF. CDR3 coding DNA: TGTGCCAGCAGCTCATACGGAGGACGCTCCTACAATGAGCAGTTCTTC.

This clonotype was recorded a few times. This sequence joins TRBV6-5 and TRBJ2-1, with TRBD1 as a possible D gene (5 bases). Trimming pared 3 bases from V and 4 bases from J, leaving 10 bases between. Per the germline V gene, CDR1 is MNHEY and CDR2 is SVGAGI. This CDR3 region has 14 residues. The CDR3 DNA follows: TGTGCCAGCAGTTATCAGGGTGTATACAATGAGCAGTTCTTC. Protein sequence: CASSYQGVYNEQFF.

CDR3 residues: CSARVSWDSYEQYF. As DNA, the CDR3 is TGCAGTGCTAGAGTTAGTTGGGACTCCTACGAGCAGTACTTC. This chain links TRBV20-1 with TRBJ2-7; D is ambiguous. Trimming took off 1 base at V and 0 bases at J, with 10 bases between the two ends. There are 14 residues in the CDR3. CDR1 and CDR2 from the germline V gene are DFQATT and SNEGSKA (reference sequence).

The chain recombines TRBV7-2 with TRBJ2-1; 9 bases match TRBD1. Germline assignment: CDR1 SGHTA and CDR2 FQGNSA. The CDR3 is 15 residues long. With 3 bases clipped from V and 4 bases from J, the junction kept 4 bases outside the gene matches. The CDR3 DNA is TGTGCCAGCAGCTTCACCGGGACAGGGTACAATGAGCAGTTCTTC. Translated, it gives CASSFTGTGYNEQFF.

The sample holds a few counts of this clonotype. V and J are TRBV24-1 and TRBJ2-1; maybe TRBD2 (6 bases). Germline CDR1 reads KGHDR; CDR2 reads SFDVKD. CDR3 length: 14 residues. The V end lost 9 bases, the J end lost 3 bases, and 14 bases lay between the germline ends. The CDR3 nucleotides are TGTGCCACCTCCGATAGCGGAGTCTACAATGAGCAGTTCTTC. Translation gives CATSDSGVYNEQFF.

In this sample, this clonotype turned up a few times. The chain employs TRBV10-3 and TRBJ2-1; D not certain. Looked up from germline, CDR1 is ENHRY and CDR2 is SYGVKD. The CDR3 has 15 residues. The V gene lost 4 bases and the J gene lost 0 bases, with 10 bases spanning the gap. The CDR3 reads CAISGTPSSYNEQFF. In nucleotides, the CDR3 is TGTGCCATCAGTGGGACCCCGAGCTCCTACAATGAGCAGTTCTTC.

V usage is TRBV5-4 and J usage is TRBJ2-5; D call uncertain. V dropped 6 bases and J dropped 0 bases, with 15 bases sitting between them. The CDR3 totals 15 residues. Germline V gene sequence: CDR1 SGHNT, CDR2 YYREEE (reference sequence). The CDR3 is CASTFSPENQETQYF. The CDR3 bases are TGTGCCAGCACCTTCTCTCCGGAAAACCAAGAGACCCAGTACTTC. Full variable domain (outside the CDR3, taken from reference TRBV5-4 and TRBJ2-5): ETGVTQSPTHLIKTRGQQVTLRCSSQSGHNTVSWYQQALGQGPQFIFQYYREEENGRGNFPPRFSGLQFPNYSSELNVNALELDDSALYLCASTFSPENQETQYFGPGTRLLVL.

This sequence joins TRBV5-4 and TRBJ2-7; D might be TRBD1 (5 bases). This CDR3 is built from 15 residues. Trimming took 0 bases from V and 7 from J, leaving 17 bases between them. Per germline, CDR1 SGHNT and CDR2 YYREEE (reference sequence). This CDR3 reads CASSLAGQALGEQYF. The CDR3 DNA sequence: TGTGCCAGCAGCTTGGCCGGACAAGCCCTTGGTGAGCAGTACTTC.

The CDR3 here is CASSSYRGHNTGELFF. The CDR3 coding sequence is TGTGCCAGCAGCTCCTACAGGGGGCATAACACCGGGGAGCTGTTTTTT. This chain links TRBV7-2 with TRBJ2-2; TRBD1 matches at 9 bases. CDR3 length equals 16 residues. The trim removed 4 bases at V and 2 bases at J, leaving 5 bases unmatched. Germline V gives CDR1 SGHTA, CDR2 FQGNSA.

The V and J genes are TRBV3-1 and TRBJ2-1; the D gene is possibly TRBD1 (7 bases). Trimming took 7 bases from V and 6 from J, leaving 19 bases between them. CDR3 length: 15 residues. Germline V gene sequence: CDR1 LGHDT, CDR2 YNNKEL (reference sequence). The CDR3 is CASTRGGTVGNEQFF. As DNA, the CDR3 is TGTGCCAGCACCCGGGGCGGGACAGTCGGCAATGAGCAGTTCTTC.

Many counts were recorded for this clonotype. The chain combines TRBV29-1 with TRBJ2-4; unclear D gene. Germline values: CDR1 SQVTM, CDR2 ANQGSEA. The length of the CDR3 is 13 residues. V was clipped by 4 bases and J by 1 base, with 8 bases between them. CDR3 bases: TGCAGCGTTGTGGGGAAGGCCAAAAACATTCAGTACTTC. It encodes CSVVGKAKNIQYF.

This clonotype has only a few counts. V usage is TRBV7-2 and J usage is TRBJ2-3; 8 nucleotides line up with TRBD2. This CDR3 contains 15 residues. Germline V gives CDR1 SGHTA, CDR2 FQGNSA. The J segment lost 1 base and the V segment lost 3 bases, leaving 3 bases of the junction unmatched. The CDR3 region has the DNA TGTGCCAGCAGCTTTCCACTAGCGGGCACAGATACGCAGTATTTT. It encodes CASSFPLAGTDTQYF. Variable domain in full (rest from reference TRBV7-2 and TRBJ2-3): GAGVSQSPSNKVTEKGKDVELRCDPISGHTALYWYRQSLGQGLEFLIYFQGNSAPDKSGLPSDRFSAERTGGSVSTLTIQRTQQEDSAVYLCASSFPLAGTDTQYFGPGTRLTVL.

This clonotype came up a few times. V is TRBV18 and J is TRBJ2-1, with D tentatively TRBD1 (5 bases). Trimming took 3 bases from V and 10 from J, leaving 16 bases between them. The germline V gene has CDR1 KGHSH and CDR2 LQKENI. The CDR3 is made up of 14 amino acids. The CDR3 reads CASSPSSQGEEQFF. The CDR3, as DNA: TGTGCCAGCTCACCTTCTTCTCAGGGCGAAGAGCAGTTCTTC.

The chain combines TRBV6-1 with TRBJ2-2; no clear D. CDR3 length: 13 amino acids. The V end lost 7 bases, the J end lost 5 bases, and 11 bases lay between the germline ends. In germline, CDR1 is MNHNS, CDR2 SASEGT. The CDR3 region is CASNKDPTGELFF. The DNA for the CDR3 is TGTGCCAGCAACAAAGACCCGACCGGGGAGCTGTTTTTT.

This clonotype was observed a few times. J is TRBJ1-2 and V is TRBV20-1; the match to TRBD1 covers 7 bases. The CDR3 has 15 residues. J was trimmed by 1 base and V by 4 bases; bases with no gene match: 9. Germline CDR1 and CDR2: DFQATT and SNEGSKA (reference sequence). The CDR3 protein is CSAKGLDRNNYGYTF. CDR3 DNA sequence: TGCAGTGCTAAGGGGCTGGACAGGAATAACTATGGCTACACCTTC.

This clonotype was observed a few times. This sequence joins TRBV5-1 and TRBJ2-5; 9 nucleotides align to TRBD1. Germline V gives CDR1 SGHRS, CDR2 YFSETQ. The CDR3 contains 14 residues. The ends lost 5 bases at V and 7 bases at J; junction bases unmatched: 9. CDR3 sequence reads: CASSYTGGEGTQYF. The CDR3 region has the DNA TGCGCCAGCAGTTATACAGGGGGCGAGGGGACCCAGTACTTC.